These 12 T cell receptor beta chains were sequenced from one sample in a study of T cells in Graves' hyperthyroidism and ophthalmopathy. What was amplified from RNA transcripts were TCR beta CDR3 regions. Carried out on the TCR CDR3, a first-round RT-PCR used the HTBI primer set. TCRdb independently ran MiXCR on the multiplex PCR reads; one entry per CDR3 protein. The sample lists about 420,000 distinct CDR3 sequences; around a sixth were seen once. The sample comprised blood. These receptors were collected from a woman under 30 with Graves' hyperthyroidism.

The chain uses TRBV7-2 and TRBJ2-7; D is unclear. V lost 1 base and J 3 bases, leaving 10 bases between the germline ends. The CDR3 runs to 14 residues. Germline values: CDR1 SGHTA, CDR2 FQGNSA. Here the CDR3 reads CASSLGTERYEQYF. The CDR3 DNA is TGTGCCAGCAGCTTAGGCACGGAACGCTACGAGCAGTACTTC.

The rearrangement links TRBV7-6 to TRBJ1-5; D is uncertain. Germline CDR1 reads SGHVS; CDR2 reads FNYEAQ. The CDR3 runs to 15 residues. Trimming took off 4 bases at V and 2 bases at J, with 12 bases between the two ends. The CDR3 spells CASSSTSGGNQPQHF. In nucleotides, the CDR3 is TGTGCCAGCAGCTCGACTTCTGGGGGCAATCAGCCCCAGCATTTT.

The chain carries TRBV6-1 and TRBJ2-3, with a tentative D call TRBD2 (5 bases). The germline V gene has CDR1 MNHNS and CDR2 SASEGT. Trimming pared 5 bases from V and 7 bases from J, leaving 10 bases between. There are 12 residues in the CDR3. The CDR3 DNA reads TGTGCCAGCAGTCCCGGGGTGAATACGCAGTATTTT. Protein product: CASSPGVNTQYF.

This clonotype was seen more than once but under ten times. The chain carries TRBV12-3 or TRBV12-4 and TRBJ2-7; D ambiguous. Trimming stripped 5 bases from V and 3 bases from J, with 5 bases between. CDR3 length: 11 residues. CDR3 loop: CASSGNYEQYF. Here the CDR3 DNA reads TGTGCCAGCAGTGGGAACTACGAGCAGTACTTC.

The gene calls are TRBV28 and TRBJ2-1; maybe TRBD1 (5 bases). The CDR3 extends over 14 amino acids. V was cut by 9 bases and J by 4 bases, with 16 bases left in between. The germline V gene has CDR1 MDHEN and CDR2 SYDVKM. The CDR3 is CASNKRSGYNEQFF. DNA of the CDR3: TGTGCCAGTAACAAAAGGTCAGGGTACAATGAGCAGTTCTTC.

This clonotype appeared a few times. V gene TRBV6-1 combines with J gene TRBJ1-5; D remains ambiguous. V shed 7 bases and J shed 2 bases, with 15 bases lying between them. Germline V gene sequence: CDR1 MNHNS, CDR2 SASEGT. This CDR3 comprises 15 residues. CDR3 residues: CASNVAPDRNQPQHF. In DNA, the CDR3 is TGTGCCAGCAACGTCGCGCCGGATCGCAATCAGCCCCAGCATTTT.

This clonotype was found a few times. V and J are TRBV9 and TRBJ2-5; a weak D match, TRBD1 (6 bases). CDR1 and CDR2 (germline): SGDLS, YYNGEE. This CDR3 has 11 amino acids. V was cut by 6 bases and J by 4 bases, with 7 bases left in between. CDR3 coding DNA: TGTGCCAGCACCAGGGGAGAGACCCAGTACTTC. As protein: CASTRGETQYF.

This clonotype was detected many times. V usage is TRBV6-2 or TRBV6-3 and J usage is TRBJ1-1, with 7 bases identical to TRBD1. From germline, CDR1 is MNHEY and CDR2 SVGEGT. The CDR3 covers 16 residues. V shed 2 bases, J shed 3 bases, and the junction held 9 bases outside the gene matches. As DNA, the CDR3 is TGTGCCAGCAGTTACGCGAGAACCGGGACAGACACTGAAGCTTTCTTT. It codes for CASSYARTGTDTEAFF.

In this sample, this clonotype turned up a few times. V gene TRBV7-3 combines with J gene TRBJ2-7; TRBD2 might be the D (5 bases). V was pared by 5 bases and J by 3 bases, with 14 bases between. This CDR3 spans 14 amino acids. Germline V CDR1 and CDR2: SGHTA, FQGTGA. The CDR3 sequence: CASSQAVGGYEQYF. In nucleotides, the CDR3 is TGTGCCAGCAGCCAGGCGGTCGGAGGCTACGAGCAGTACTTC. The whole variable domain, filled in from reference TRBV7-3 and TRBJ2-7, reads GAGVSQTPSNKVTEKGKYVELRCDPISGHTALYWYRQSLGQGPEFLIYFQGTGAADDSGLPNDRFFAVRPEGSVSTLKIQRTERGDSAVYLCASSQAVGGYEQYFGPGTRLTVT.

J is TRBJ2-2 and V is TRBV19, with 10 bases matching TRBD2. The V gene end was trimmed by 8 bases and the J gene end by 5 bases; junction bases not matched to a gene: 5. The CDR3 loop spans 14 amino acids. CDR1 LNHDA and CDR2 SQIVND come from the germline V gene (reference sequence). CDR3 in DNA: TGTGCCAGTGCTAGCGGGAGTCGAACCGGGGAGCTGTTTTTT. This sequence encodes CASASGSRTGELFF.

This clonotype showed up many times. No DNA is shown, since the ends of the CDR3 on it are uncertain; the CDR3 is the one TCRdb lists. The CDR3 spells CASSSSTGGYGYTF. The V gene is TRBV12-3 or TRBV12-4, the J gene TRBJ1-2; the table gives TRBD1 as D, unverified against the DNA. The CDR3 is 14 residues long, ends included.

Many counts were recorded for this clonotype. The gene calls are TRBV20-1 and TRBJ1-6, with 7 bases lining up with TRBD1. V dropped 3 bases and J dropped 7; count of bases not matched to a gene: 6. Germline CDR1 reads DFQATT; CDR2 reads SNEGSKA (reference sequence). The CDR3 sequence is 14 residues long. The CDR3 loop reads CSARAGGENSPLHF. The CDR3 nucleotides are TGCAGTGCTAGGGCAGGGGGGGAAAATTCACCCCTCCACTTT.